This TCR beta chain was retrieved from a study of cytomegalovirus exposure and HLA in healthy donors. The PCR ran on 60 Vbeta and 13 Jbeta primers. Produced via immunoSEQ multiplex PCR; TCRdb's table is partial and in-frame only. Here the sample spans some 200,000 clones, over 65% being singletons. Germline CDR1 is MDHEN and CDR2 is SYDVKM. This CDR3 is 15 amino acids long. Trimming shortened V by 5 bases and J by 4 bases, and 15 bases separated the two germline ends. The rearrangement uses TRBV28 and TRBJ1-3, with D tentatively TRBD1 (5 bases). This sequence was found in a woman between 25 and 40 years old in good health and CMV-seronegative. Sequenced material: PBMCs. The CDR3: CASSPTGRGGNTIYF. The CDR3 DNA reads as TGTGCCAGCAGTCCTACCGGGAGGGGAGGAAACACCATATATTTT. Filled out from reference TRBV28 and TRBJ1-3, the complete variable domain reads DVKVTQSSRYLVKRTGEKVFLECVQDMDHENMFWYRQDPGLGLRLIYFSYDVKMKEKGDIPEGYSVSREKKERFSLILESASTNQTSMYLCASSPTGRGGNTIYFGEGSWLTVV.